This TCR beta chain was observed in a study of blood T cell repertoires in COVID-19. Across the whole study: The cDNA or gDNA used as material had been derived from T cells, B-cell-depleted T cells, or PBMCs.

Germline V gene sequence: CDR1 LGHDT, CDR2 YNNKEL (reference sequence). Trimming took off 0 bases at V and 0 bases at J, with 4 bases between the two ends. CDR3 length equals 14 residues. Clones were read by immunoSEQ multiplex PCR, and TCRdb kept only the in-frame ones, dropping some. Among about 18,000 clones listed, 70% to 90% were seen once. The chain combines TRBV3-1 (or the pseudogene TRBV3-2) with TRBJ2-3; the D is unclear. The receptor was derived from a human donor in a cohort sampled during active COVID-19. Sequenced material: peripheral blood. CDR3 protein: CASSQDRSTDTQYF. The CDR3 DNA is TGTGCCAGCAGCCAAGATCGGAGCACAGATACGCAGTATTTT.